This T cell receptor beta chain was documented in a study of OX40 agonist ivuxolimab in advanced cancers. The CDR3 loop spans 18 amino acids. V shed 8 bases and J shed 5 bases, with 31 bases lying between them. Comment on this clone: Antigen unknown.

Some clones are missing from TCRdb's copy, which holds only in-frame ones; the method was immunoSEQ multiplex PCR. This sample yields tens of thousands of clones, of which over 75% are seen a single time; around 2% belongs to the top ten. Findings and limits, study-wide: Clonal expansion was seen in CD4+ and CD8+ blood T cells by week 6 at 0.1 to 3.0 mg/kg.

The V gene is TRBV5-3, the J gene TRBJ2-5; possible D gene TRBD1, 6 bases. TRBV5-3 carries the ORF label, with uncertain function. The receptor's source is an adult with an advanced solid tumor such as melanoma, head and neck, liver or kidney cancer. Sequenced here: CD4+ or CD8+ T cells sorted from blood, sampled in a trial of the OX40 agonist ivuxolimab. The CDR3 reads CARVSPLESGHLRETQYF. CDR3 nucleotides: TGTGCCAGGGTTTCCCCACTTGAGTCGGGACACCTGAGGGAGACCCAGTACTTC.